This T cell receptor (beta chain) derives from a study of T cell responses to AZD1222 COVID-19 vaccine. Overall study findings and caveats: Females outnumbered males among donors, who were mostly white British; clonal diversity was possibly underestimated. Sampling that yielded the repertoires occurred only after the peak T cell response. Per reports, nearly half of all spike-specific TCRs target regions that are unmutated in variants.

Trimming took 3 bases from V and 1 from J, leaving 9 bases between them. This CDR3 is 13 amino acids long. Germline CDR1 and CDR2: DFQATT and SNEGSKA (reference sequence). The table came from immunoSEQ multiplex PCR; TCRdb's copy has only in-frame clones and leaves some out. The sample has 100,000 to 150,000 clones; about nine tenths are singletons. On this clone: Its antigen is as yet unknown.

This TCR came from an adult who received the MenACWY meningococcal vaccine as a control. The V and J genes are TRBV20-1 and TRBJ1-2, with a tentative D call TRBD1 (6 bases). The source was peripheral blood, collected 28 days after the second dose of the MenACWY control vaccine. DNA for the CDR3: TGCAGTGCTAGTGAACAGGGTAACTATGGCTACACCTTC. Residues: CSASEQGNYGYTF.